This T cell receptor (beta chain) was sequenced in a study of T-cell reconstitution after alpha-beta-depleted transplantation in children. Unique molecular identifiers were incorporated into the prepared TCRbeta library. From the PCR reads, TCRdb called clonotypes with MiXCR, one entry per CDR3 protein. The profile shows approximately 350,000 distinct CDR3 sequences, roughly 14% of them singletons. The CDR3 is made up of 15 amino acids. Trimming stripped 2 bases from V and 6 bases from J, with 16 bases between. CDR1 is ENHRY, CDR2 SYGVKD, per germline. This clonotype was recorded a few times. The sequence was collected from a human donor who donated a stem cell graft to a child with Fanconi anemia. The rearrangement links TRBV10-3 to TRBJ1-2, with D possibly being TRBD1 (5 bases). The sequencing used PBMCs, collected from the stem cell graft. Written as DNA, the CDR3 is TGTGCCATCAGTGAGGTTGGGGCAGCGGTTGATGGCTACACCTTC. This encodes CAISEVGAAVDGYTF.